These 22 T cell receptor beta chains came from one sample sequenced in a study of cytomegalovirus exposure and HLA in healthy donors. PCR used 60 Vbeta primers and 13 Jbeta primers. TCRdb's copy holds only in-frame clones and misses some; the assay was immunoSEQ multiplex PCR. The sample contains about 280,000 clones, 70% to 90% of which appear only once. Sequenced input: PBMCs. The receptors originated from a woman between 18 and 29 years old in good health and CMV-seronegative.

The rearrangement joins TRBV27 to TRBJ1-1, with D possibly TRBD1 on 5 matching bases. This CDR3 has 13 residues. The germline gives CDR1 MNHEY, CDR2 SMNVEV (reference sequence). The V gene lost 3 bases and the J gene lost 1 base, with 6 bases spanning the gap. The CDR3 loop reads CASSFQGNTEAFF. The CDR3 coding sequence is TGTGCCAGCAGTTTTCAGGGGAACACTGAAGCTTTCTTT.

A few counts support this clone. The rearrangement links TRBV7-9 to TRBJ2-5, with 11 bases matching TRBD2. There are 14 residues in the CDR3. CDR1 is SEHNR, CDR2 FQNEAQ, per germline (reference sequence). The trim removed 6 bases at V and 2 bases at J, leaving 2 bases unmatched. The CDR3 coding sequence is TGTGCCAGCAGTTGGACTAGCGGGCAAGAGACCCAGTACTTC. It encodes CASSWTSGQETQYF.

The rearrangement uses TRBV15 and TRBJ2-7; TRBD1 matches at 7 bases. The V segment lost 0 bases and the J segment 2 bases; nucleotides outside the gene matches: 7. From germline, CDR1 is LNHNV and CDR2 YYDKDF (reference sequence). The CDR3 has 16 residues. CDR3 region: CATSRDRDRDPYEQYF. The CDR3 bases are TGTGCCACCAGCAGAGATAGGGACAGAGATCCCTACGAGCAGTACTTC.

The chain recombines TRBV6-6 with TRBJ2-7; D is possibly TRBD1 or TRBD2 (7 bases each). Germline values: CDR1 MNHNY, CDR2 SVGAGI (reference sequence). The CDR3 length is 12 residues. The ends were cut back, 10 bases at V and 6 bases at J, with 16 bases in the middle. CDR3 in amino acids: CATRGEGREQYF. The CDR3 DNA reads as TGTGCCACCAGGGGGGAGGGGCGCGAGCAGTACTTC.

This clone was detected only once. The V and J genes are TRBV7-2 and TRBJ1-1; D is possibly TRBD1 (6 bases). The CDR3 is made up of 15 amino acids. The V end was cut by 4 bases, the J end by 8 bases, with 20 bases between. Germline V CDR1 and CDR2: SGHTA, FQGNSA. CDR3 residues: CASSSPWGGAWEAFF. CDR3 bases: TGTGCCAGCAGCTCCCCGTGGGGGGGCGCCTGGGAAGCTTTCTTT.

The genes are TRBV6-1 and TRBJ2-5, with 7 bases that match TRBD2. The CDR3 runs to 13 residues. Germline V gene lookup returns CDR1 MNHNS and CDR2 SASEGT. The V gene end was trimmed by 1 base and the J gene end by 4 bases; junction bases not matched to a gene: 0. CDR3 DNA sequence: TGTGCCAGCAGTGAAGGACTAGCAGAGACCCAGTACTTC. Protein sequence: CASSEGLAETQYF.

This rearrangement joins TRBV15 to TRBJ2-4, with TRBD1 matching 8 bases. The CDR3 totals 16 residues. V lost 5 bases, J lost 5 bases, and 11 bases stayed unmatched. From germline, CDR1 is LNHNV and CDR2 YYDKDF (reference sequence). As DNA, the CDR3 is TGTGCCACCAGCGTCGCGTTGCCGGGACAGGAAAACATTCAGTACTTC. This gives the protein CATSVALPGQENIQYF.

The rearrangement joins TRBV2 to TRBJ1-5, with no clear D. CDR1 is SNHLY and CDR2 is FYNNEI in the germline V gene. The CDR3 extends over 14 amino acids. With 6 bases removed from V and 5 bases from J, the gap between germline ends came to 14 bases. CDR3 protein: CASRGRFSYQPQHF. In DNA, the CDR3 is TGTGCCAGCAGGGGGAGGTTCAGCTATCAGCCCCAGCATTTT.

The chain recombines TRBV15 with TRBJ2-7, with D possibly TRBD1 on 7 matching bases. The length of the CDR3 is 18 residues. Trimming shortened V by 0 bases and J by 3 bases, and 21 bases separated the two germline ends. The germline CDR1 and CDR2 sequences are LNHNV and YYDKDF (reference sequence). In DNA form, the CDR3 reads TGTGCCACCAGCAGAGAAGGAGGGGGCGCGATACGTGGCTACGAGCAGTACTTC. Its protein product is CATSREGGGAIRGYEQYF.

The rearrangement links TRBV9 to TRBJ1-1, with TRBD1 identical over 8 bases. CDR1 is SGDLS and CDR2 is YYNGEE in the germline V gene. The CDR3 runs 13 residues. V gave up 6 bases and J gave up 1 base; unmatched junction bases: 2. The CDR3 region is CASNRGANTEAFF. As DNA, the CDR3 is TGTGCCAGCAACAGGGGGGCGAACACTGAAGCTTTCTTT.

This rearrangement joins TRBV25-1 to TRBJ1-3; D is possibly TRBD1 (5 bases). CDR1 is MGHDK, CDR2 SYGVNS, per germline. The CDR3 has 16 amino acids. Trimming took off 1 base at V and 0 bases at J, with 10 bases between the two ends. The CDR3 spells CASSESGGYSGNTIYF. The CDR3 DNA reads as TGTGCCAGCAGTGAATCGGGGGGTTACTCTGGAAACACCATATATTTT.

The chain employs TRBV10-3 and TRBJ1-2, with D unclear. Per the germline V gene, CDR1 is ENHRY and CDR2 is SYGVKD. The CDR3 is 14 amino acids. V was pared by 2 bases and J by 4 bases, with 11 bases between. CDR3 protein: CAISEPVGSYGYTF. As DNA, the CDR3 is TGTGCCATCAGTGAGCCGGTAGGGAGCTATGGCTACACCTTC.

This clone was observed once. CDR3: CASSPVERPNPFSYGYTF. CDR3 DNA sequence: TGCGCCAGCAGCCCCGTGGAGCGGCCTAATCCTTTTTCCTATGGCTACACCTTC. V is TRBV23-1 and J is TRBJ1-2; unclear D gene. TRBV23-1 is recorded as an ORF, its role being uncertain. Deletions cut 6 bases from V and 4 bases from J, with 27 bases between. There are 18 residues in the CDR3.

The chain employs TRBV4-1 and TRBJ2-1; 10 bases line up with TRBD2. J was trimmed by 4 bases and V by 0 bases; bases with no gene match: 9. Germline CDR1 MGHRA, CDR2 YSYEKL. The CDR3 is 18 residues long. As DNA, the CDR3 is TGCGCCAGCAGCCAAGAAACATTACTAGCGGGGACTTACAATGAGCAGTTCTTC. Translation gives CASSQETLLAGTYNEQFF.

This clone was recorded once. The rearrangement joins TRBV4-2 to TRBJ1-4; possibly TRBD1 for D (6 bases). The germline V and J ends were trimmed by 7 bases and 8 bases, with 11 bases remaining between them. This CDR3 is 12 amino acids long. CDR1 and CDR2 from the germline V gene are LGHNA and YNFKEQ. CDR3 DNA sequence: TGTGCCAGCACACCGGGACAAGAAAAACTGTTTTTT. Its protein is CASTPGQEKLFF.

The chain has TRBV2 and TRBJ1-1; perhaps TRBD1 as D (5 bases). V was trimmed by 3 bases and J by 5 bases, leaving 13 bases between them. There are 14 residues in the CDR3. Germline V gene sequence: CDR1 SNHLY, CDR2 FYNNEI. CDR3 loop: CASSETAKGTEAFF. The CDR3 DNA reads TGTGCCAGCAGTGAGACAGCCAAGGGGACTGAAGCTTTCTTT.

The J gene is TRBJ2-5, the V gene TRBV7-2; 9 bases line up with TRBD2. This CDR3 is built from 15 residues. The germline V gene encodes CDR1 SGHTA and CDR2 FQGNSA. V shed 1 base and J 5 bases; nucleotides not matched to a gene: 5. The CDR3 sequence is CASSLGGGASETQYF. The CDR3 DNA reads as TGTGCCAGCAGCTTAGGCGGGGGGGCCTCGGAGACCCAGTACTTC.

This chain uses TRBV5-4 with TRBJ2-5; D ambiguous. The CDR3 has 14 residues. In germline, CDR1 is SGHNT, CDR2 YYREEE (reference sequence). Trimming stripped 2 bases from V and 1 base from J, with 9 bases between. CDR3 loop: CASSLQQRQETQYF. The CDR3 coding sequence is TGTGCCAGCAGCTTACAGCAACGCCAAGAGACCCAGTACTTC.

The gene calls are TRBV2 and TRBJ1-2; no clear D gene. Between the trimmed V and J ends, which lost 4 bases and 8 bases, there was a span of 20 bases. Germline lookup yields CDR1 SNHLY and CDR2 FYNNEI. CDR3 size: 15 residues. CDR3 DNA: TGTGCCAGCAGTGCCGAAAGAGAAACAGCCGCCGGCTACACCTTC. Protein: CASSAERETAAGYTF.

V is TRBV29-1 and J is TRBJ1-2, with 7 nucleotides matching TRBD1. V lost 7 bases and J lost 5; bases outside the gene matches: 4. This CDR3 has 11 residues. Germline V gives CDR1 SQVTM, CDR2 ANQGSEA. CDR3 sequence reads: CSDWTGYGYTF. For the CDR3, the DNA is TGCAGCGATTGGACAGGATATGGCTACACCTTC.

The V and J genes are TRBV10-3 and TRBJ2-1; D is possibly TRBD1 (6 bases). Trimming took off 6 bases at V and 5 bases at J, with 17 bases between the two ends. The CDR3 sequence is 15 residues long. Germline V gene sequence: CDR1 ENHRY, CDR2 SYGVKD. CDR3 sequence: CAIRSRGIRDNEQFF. In DNA form, the CDR3 reads TGTGCCATCAGGTCCAGGGGTATAAGGGACAATGAGCAGTTCTTC.

The rearrangement uses TRBV2 and TRBJ1-1, with TRBD1 identical over 7 bases. The germline V gene has CDR1 SNHLY and CDR2 FYNNEI. The J segment lost 3 bases and the V segment lost 3 bases, leaving 7 bases of the junction unmatched. The CDR3 totals 15 residues. The CDR3 nucleotides are TGTGCCAGCAGTGACTTCAGGGACAGCGACACTGAAGCTTTCTTT. Protein sequence: CASSDFRDSDTEAFF.